This TCR beta chain came from a study of blood T cell repertoires in COVID-19. Methods used by the authors: Reference gene primer amplification gave nucleated cell count estimates. This table comes from immunoSEQ multiplex PCR, and its TCRdb copy is limited to in-frame clones, with some not included. V, J and clone size are taken as reported in that table, and D and trimming were inferred from the DNA itself. The table has roughly 240,000 clones, about 89% seen once. Sequences were obtained from peripheral blood. The TCR sequence derives from a woman in her fifties or sixties who had recovered from COVID-19.

CDR3 residues: CASSQEELAGGTQYF. CDR3 in DNA: TGCGCCAGCAGCCAAGAGGAACTAGCGGGGGGCACGCAGTATTTT. The rearrangement links TRBV4-1 to TRBJ2-3, with 12 bases identical to TRBD2. Unmatched junction bases numbered 4, after V lost 0 bases and J lost 9 bases. CDR1 MGHRA and CDR2 YSYEKL come from the germline V gene. The CDR3 runs 15 residues.